Following are 8 T cell receptor beta chains from one sample sequenced in a study of blood T cell repertoires in COVID-19. Using immunoSEQ multiplex PCR, the repertoire was profiled, and TCRdb retains in-frame clones only, with some absent. The table records 25,000 to 35,000 clones, 85% of them present only once. Sequencing was carried out using peripheral blood. These receptors came from a human donor in a cohort sampled during active COVID-19.

This clone was seen a single time. V is TRBV4-1 and J is TRBJ2-1; 9 positions match TRBD1. Germline V gene data show CDR1 as MGHRA and CDR2 as YSYEKL. This CDR3 is built from 16 residues. V shed 1 base, J shed 11 bases, and the junction held 12 bases outside the gene matches. CDR3 sequence (DNA): TGCGCCAGCAGCCAAGGTGAAGGGACAGGGTCCTCTCAGCAGTTCTTC. It translates to CASSQGEGTGSSQQFF.

This clone turned up a few times. V usage is TRBV10-3 and J usage is TRBJ2-1; maybe TRBD2 (6 bases). The V end lost 10 bases, the J end lost 6 bases, and 13 bases lay between the germline ends. CDR1 is ENHRY, CDR2 SYGVKD, per germline. The CDR3 is 12 residues long. CDR3 sequence: CATEGGGNEQFF. In DNA form, the CDR3 reads TGTGCCACGGAGGGAGGTGGCAATGAGCAGTTCTTC.

The chain links TRBV24-1 to TRBJ2-5, with D hard to call. Germline V lookup: CDR1 KGHDR, CDR2 SFDVKD. V was clipped by 5 bases and J by 4 bases, with 13 bases between them. The CDR3 sequence is 14 residues long. This CDR3 reads CATSAATSPETQYF. In nucleotides, the CDR3 is TGTGCCACCAGTGCCGCGACATCTCCAGAGACCCAGTACTTC.

This clone was recorded only once. V usage is TRBV4-3 and J usage is TRBJ2-1; 9 positions agree with TRBD2. Per the germline V gene, CDR1 is LGHNA and CDR2 is YSLEER. The CDR3 is 16 residues long. J was trimmed by 3 bases and V by 0 bases; bases with no gene match: 3. The CDR3 nucleotides read TGCGCCAGCAGCCAAGATCAACTAGCGGGCTACAATGAGCAGTTCTTC. It translates to CASSQDQLAGYNEQFF.

Details on this clone: In the same sample, other DNA sequences code for this CDR3. The V gene is TRBV18, the J gene TRBJ2-7; 10 positions match TRBD2. Germline lookup yields CDR1 KGHSH and CDR2 LQKENI. The CDR3 sequence is 16 residues long. V lost 1 base, J lost 0 bases, and 3 bases stayed unmatched. The CDR3 is CASSPLPSGGSYEQYF. Here the CDR3 DNA reads TGTGCCAGCTCACCACTCCCTAGCGGGGGCTCCTACGAGCAGTACTTC.

The chain has TRBV7-9 and TRBJ1-4; D gene uncertain. This CDR3 is built from 13 residues. V was cut by 4 bases and J by 7 bases, with 10 bases left in between. Germline V gene data show CDR1 as SEHNR and CDR2 as FQNEAQ (reference sequence). Here the CDR3 DNA reads TGTGCCAGCAGCTCCTCACTCGGTGAAAAACTGTTTTTT. It yields the protein CASSSSLGEKLFF. Together with reference TRBV7-9 and TRBJ1-4, the CDR3 gives the full variable domain: DTGVSQNPRHKITKRGQNVTFRCDPISEHNRLYWYRQTLGQGPEFLTYFQNEAQLEKSRLLSDRFSAERPKGSFSTLEIQRTEQGDSAMYLCASSSSLGEKLFFGSGTQLSVL.

The chain links TRBV19 to TRBJ2-3; 10 nucleotides line up with TRBD2. V lost 5 bases, J lost 3 bases, and 17 bases stayed unmatched. Germline CDR1 is LNHDA and CDR2 is SQIVND (reference sequence). This CDR3 contains 19 residues. In DNA, the CDR3 is TGTGCCAGTAGTTTCCTGGGGCAGCGGGGGGGCCGGTGGACAGATACGCAGTATTTT. Its translation: CASSFLGQRGGRWTDTQYF.

The chain carries TRBV2 and TRBJ1-2; D remains ambiguous. This CDR3 is 13 amino acids long. Per germline, CDR1 SNHLY and CDR2 FYNNEI. V lost 8 bases and J lost 2, with 12 bases in between. CDR3 residues: CASQSGLNYGYTF. In nucleotides, the CDR3 is TGTGCCAGCCAATCGGGTCTCAACTATGGCTACACCTTC.